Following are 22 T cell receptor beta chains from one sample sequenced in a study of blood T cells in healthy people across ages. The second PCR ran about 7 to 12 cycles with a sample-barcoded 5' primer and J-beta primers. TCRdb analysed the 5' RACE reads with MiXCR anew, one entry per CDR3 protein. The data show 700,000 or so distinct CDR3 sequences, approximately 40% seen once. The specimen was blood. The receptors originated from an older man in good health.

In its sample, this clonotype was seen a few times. CDR3 in amino acids: CASSLDLRGETQYF. The CDR3, as DNA: TGTGCCAGCAGCCTAGACCTCAGGGGAGAGACCCAGTACTTC. The chain carries TRBV7-9 and TRBJ2-5; possibly TRBD1 for D (6 bases). The CDR3 length is 14 residues. The germline CDR1 and CDR2 sequences are SEHNR and FQNEAQ (reference sequence). V gave up 5 bases and J gave up 4 bases, with 14 bases separating them.

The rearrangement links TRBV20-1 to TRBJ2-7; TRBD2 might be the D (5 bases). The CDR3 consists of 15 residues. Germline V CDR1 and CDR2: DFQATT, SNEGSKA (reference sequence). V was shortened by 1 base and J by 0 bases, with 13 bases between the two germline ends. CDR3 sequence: CSARGGLLSSYEQYF. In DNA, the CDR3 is TGCAGTGCTAGAGGTGGACTCCTAAGCTCCTACGAGCAGTACTTC.

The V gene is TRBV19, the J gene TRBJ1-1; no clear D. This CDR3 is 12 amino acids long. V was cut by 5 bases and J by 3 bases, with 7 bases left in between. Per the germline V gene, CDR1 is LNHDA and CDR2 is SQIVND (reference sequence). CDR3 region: CASSEHHTEAFF. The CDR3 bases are TGTGCCAGTAGTGAACATCACACTGAAGCTTTCTTT.

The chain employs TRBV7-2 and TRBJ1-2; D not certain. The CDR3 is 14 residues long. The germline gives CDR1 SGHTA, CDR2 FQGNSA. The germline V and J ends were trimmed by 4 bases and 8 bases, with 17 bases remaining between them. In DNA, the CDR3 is TGTGCCAGCAGCTCCCTTGTCCGGGTTTCGGGCTACACCTTC. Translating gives CASSSLVRVSGYTF.

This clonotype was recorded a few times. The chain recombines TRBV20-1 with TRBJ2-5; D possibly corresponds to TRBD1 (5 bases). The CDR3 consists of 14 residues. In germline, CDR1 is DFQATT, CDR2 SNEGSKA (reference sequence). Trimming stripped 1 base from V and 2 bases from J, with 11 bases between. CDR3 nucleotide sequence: TGCAGTGCTAGAGGTCGACAGTATCAAGAGACCCAGTACTTC. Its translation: CSARGRQYQETQYF.

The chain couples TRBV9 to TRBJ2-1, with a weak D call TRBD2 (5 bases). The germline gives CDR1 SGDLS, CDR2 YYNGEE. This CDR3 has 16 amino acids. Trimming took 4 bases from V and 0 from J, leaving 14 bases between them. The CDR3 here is CASSQRTGSSYNEQFF. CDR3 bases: TGTGCCAGCAGCCAAAGGACGGGGAGCTCCTACAATGAGCAGTTCTTC.

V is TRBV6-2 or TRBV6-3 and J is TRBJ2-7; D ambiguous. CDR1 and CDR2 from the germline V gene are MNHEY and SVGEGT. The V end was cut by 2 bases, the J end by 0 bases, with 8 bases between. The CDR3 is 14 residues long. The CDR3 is CASSYRLNSYEQYF. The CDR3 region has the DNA TGTGCCAGCAGTTACCGACTTAACTCCTACGAGCAGTACTTC.

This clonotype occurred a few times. CDR3 protein: CASSMGRLNTGELFF. The CDR3 DNA reads as TGCGCCAGCAGCATGGGACGGTTGAACACCGGGGAGCTGTTTTTT. The rearrangement uses TRBV5-1 and TRBJ2-2; D possibly uses TRBD1 or TRBD2 (5 bases each). CDR3 length: 15 amino acids. Germline V CDR1 and CDR2: SGHRS, YFSETQ. V dropped 4 bases and J dropped 1 base, with 11 bases sitting between them.

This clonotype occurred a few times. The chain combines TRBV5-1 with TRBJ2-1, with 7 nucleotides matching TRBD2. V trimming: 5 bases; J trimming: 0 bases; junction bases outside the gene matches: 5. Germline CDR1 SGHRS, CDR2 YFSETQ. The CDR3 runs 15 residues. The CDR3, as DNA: TGCGCCAGCAGGAACGGGGGGAGCTCCTACAATGAGCAGTTCTTC. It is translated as CASRNGGSSYNEQFF.

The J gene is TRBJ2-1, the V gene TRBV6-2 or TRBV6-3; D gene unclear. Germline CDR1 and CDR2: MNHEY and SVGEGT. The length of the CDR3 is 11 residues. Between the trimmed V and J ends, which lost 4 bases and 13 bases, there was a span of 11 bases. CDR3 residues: CASSWAETQFF. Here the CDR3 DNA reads TGTGCCAGCAGTTGGGCAGAGACCCAGTTCTTC.

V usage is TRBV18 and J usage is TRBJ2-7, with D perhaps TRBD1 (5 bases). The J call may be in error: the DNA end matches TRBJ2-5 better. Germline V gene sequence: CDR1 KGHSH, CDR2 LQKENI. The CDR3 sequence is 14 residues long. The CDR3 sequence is CASSPTRGEETQYF. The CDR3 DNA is TGTGCCAGCTCACCAACAAGGGGCGAAGAGACCCAGTACTTC.

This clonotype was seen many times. In DNA, the CDR3 is TGTGCCAGCAGCAGCCCCATGAGGGATGGGGGGACCCAGTACTTC. Protein sequence: CASSSPMRDGGTQYF. The chain uses TRBV5-6 and TRBJ2-5; D assignment may be TRBD1 or TRBD2 (5 bases each). The V end was cut by 4 bases, the J end by 7 bases, with 20 bases between. Per germline, CDR1 SGHDT and CDR2 YYEEEE. The CDR3 is 15 residues long.

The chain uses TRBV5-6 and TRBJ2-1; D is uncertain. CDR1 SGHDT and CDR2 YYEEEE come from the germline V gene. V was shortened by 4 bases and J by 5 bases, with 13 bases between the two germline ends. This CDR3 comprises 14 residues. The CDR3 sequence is CASSRTRKDNEQFF. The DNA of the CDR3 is TGTGCCAGCAGCCGGACCCGAAAAGACAATGAGCAGTTCTTC.

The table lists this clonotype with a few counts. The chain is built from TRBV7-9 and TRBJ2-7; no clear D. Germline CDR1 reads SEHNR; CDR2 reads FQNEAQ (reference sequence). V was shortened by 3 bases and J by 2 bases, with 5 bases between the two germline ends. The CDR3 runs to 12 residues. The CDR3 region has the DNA TGTGCCAGCAGCTTTGAGGCCTACGAGCAGTACTTC. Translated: CASSFEAYEQYF.

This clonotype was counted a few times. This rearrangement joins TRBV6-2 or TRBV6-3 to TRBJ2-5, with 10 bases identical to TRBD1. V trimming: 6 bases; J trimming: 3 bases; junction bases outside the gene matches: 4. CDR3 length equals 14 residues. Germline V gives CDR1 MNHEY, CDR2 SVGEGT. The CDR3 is CASRRQGAKETQYF. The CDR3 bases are TGTGCCAGCAGACGACAGGGGGCTAAAGAGACCCAGTACTTC.

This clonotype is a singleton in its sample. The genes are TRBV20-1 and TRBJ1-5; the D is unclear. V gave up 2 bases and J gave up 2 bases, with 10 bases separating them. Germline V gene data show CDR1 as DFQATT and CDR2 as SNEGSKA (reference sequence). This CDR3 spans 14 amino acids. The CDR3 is CSARRQDRNQPQHF. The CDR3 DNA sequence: TGCAGTGCTAGAAGGCAGGATCGCAATCAGCCCCAGCATTTT.

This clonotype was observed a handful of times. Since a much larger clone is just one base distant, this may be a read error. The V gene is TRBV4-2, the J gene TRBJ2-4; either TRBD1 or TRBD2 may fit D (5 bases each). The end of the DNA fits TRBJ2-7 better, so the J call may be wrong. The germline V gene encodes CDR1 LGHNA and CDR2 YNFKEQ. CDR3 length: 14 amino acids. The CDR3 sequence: CASSVERGSDEQYF. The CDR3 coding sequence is TGTGCCAGCAGCGTAGAGAGGGGTTCAGACGAGCAGTACTTC.

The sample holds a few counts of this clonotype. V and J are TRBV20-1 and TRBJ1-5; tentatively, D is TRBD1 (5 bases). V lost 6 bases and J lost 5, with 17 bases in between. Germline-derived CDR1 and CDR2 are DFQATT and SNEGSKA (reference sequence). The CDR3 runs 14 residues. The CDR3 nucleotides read TGCAGTGCAACCGGACATGGAGCGGATCAGCCCCAGCATTTT. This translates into CSATGHGADQPQHF.

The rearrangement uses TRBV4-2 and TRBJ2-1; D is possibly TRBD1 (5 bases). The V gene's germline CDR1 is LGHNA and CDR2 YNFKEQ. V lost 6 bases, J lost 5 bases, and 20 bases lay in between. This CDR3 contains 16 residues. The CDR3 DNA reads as TGTGCCAGCAGGGGCGTCGAGCCAGACAGCAACAATGAGCAGTTCTTC. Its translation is CASRGVEPDSNNEQFF.

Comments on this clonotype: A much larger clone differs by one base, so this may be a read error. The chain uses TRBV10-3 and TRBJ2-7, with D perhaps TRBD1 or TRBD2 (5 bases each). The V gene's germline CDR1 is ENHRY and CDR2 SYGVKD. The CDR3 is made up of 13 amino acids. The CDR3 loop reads CAFSEASGGEQYF. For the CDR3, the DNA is TGTGCCTTCAGTGAGGCCAGTGGGGGAGAGCAGTACTTC.

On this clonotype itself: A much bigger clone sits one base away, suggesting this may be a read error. CDR3: CATAAAGDPYEQYF. Here the CDR3 DNA reads TGTGCCACAGCAGCAGCGGGAGACCCCTACGAGCAGTACTTC. The chain has TRBV27 and TRBJ2-7, with 8 bases matching TRBD2. Per germline, CDR1 MNHEY and CDR2 SMNVEV (reference sequence). This CDR3 has 14 amino acids. V was clipped by 10 bases and J by 2 bases; unmatched bases: 10.

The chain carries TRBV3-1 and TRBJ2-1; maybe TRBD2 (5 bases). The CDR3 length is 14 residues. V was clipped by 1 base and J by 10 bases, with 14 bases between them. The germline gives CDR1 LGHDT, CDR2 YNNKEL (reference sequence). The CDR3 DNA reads TGTGCCAGCAGCCAAGTTCGGGGTGGGAGCGAGCAGTTCTTC. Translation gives CASSQVRGGSEQFF.